This T cell receptor (beta chain) was captured by sequencing in a study of blood T cell repertoires in COVID-19. Study in general: Nucleic acid was either cDNA or gDNA, and it came from T cells, B-cell-depleted T cells, or PBMCs.

Germline V gene lookup returns CDR1 DFQATT and CDR2 SNEGSKA (reference sequence). This CDR3 has 12 amino acids. V was clipped by 3 bases and J by 3 bases, with 8 bases between them. Study processing details: The assay estimated nucleated cells by amplifying reference gene primers. Sequencing was performed with immunoSEQ multiplex PCR; in TCRdb, only in-frame clones are kept and a portion is missing. The V and J calls and clone size come from that table; D and trimming were worked out from the DNA. The profile shows fewer than 250,000 clones, around 80% of them singletons. This rearrangement joins TRBV20-1 to TRBJ1-2; D uncertain. The clonotype comes from a man younger than 45 with active or convalescent COVID-19. The sample consisted of peripheral blood. The CDR3 nucleotides are TGCAGTGCTAGTCGGCAGGACTATGGCTACACCTTC. Its protein product is CSASRQDYGYTF.